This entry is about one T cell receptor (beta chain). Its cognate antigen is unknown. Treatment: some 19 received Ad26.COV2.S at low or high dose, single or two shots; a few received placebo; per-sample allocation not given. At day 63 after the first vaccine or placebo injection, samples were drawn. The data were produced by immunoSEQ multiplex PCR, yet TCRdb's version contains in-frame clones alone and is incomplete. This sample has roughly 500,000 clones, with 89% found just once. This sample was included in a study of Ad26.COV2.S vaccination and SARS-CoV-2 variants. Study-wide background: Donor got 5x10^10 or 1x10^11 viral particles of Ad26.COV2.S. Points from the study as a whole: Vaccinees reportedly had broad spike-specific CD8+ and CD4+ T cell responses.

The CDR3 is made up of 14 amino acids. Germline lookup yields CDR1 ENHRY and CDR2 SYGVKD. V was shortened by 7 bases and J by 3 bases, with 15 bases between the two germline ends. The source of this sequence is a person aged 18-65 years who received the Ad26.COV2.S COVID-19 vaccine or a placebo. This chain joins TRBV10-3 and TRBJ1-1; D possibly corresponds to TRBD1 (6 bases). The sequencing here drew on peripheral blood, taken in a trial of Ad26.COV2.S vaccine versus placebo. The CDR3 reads CAITSGTPDTEAFF. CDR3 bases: TGTGCCATCACCTCCGGGACACCAGACACTGAAGCTTTCTTT.